This T cell receptor (beta chain) was sequenced for a study of CD4 and CD8 cells across lung adenocarcinoma regions. One entry per CDR3 protein, called by TCRdb with MiXCR from the PCR reads. The table has under 25,000 distinct CDR3 sequences, around 50% seen once. Regarding this clonotype: At one of its ends the junction is not consistent with the germline gene, which may arise from a read error.

The CDR3 has 13 residues. Germline V CDR1 and CDR2: MNHNS, SASEGT. The specimen sequenced was CD4+ T cells from the center of a lung tumor. The receptor was isolated from a male donor with lung adenocarcinoma. The CD4 and CD8 labels of this study may be unreliable. The chain carries TRBV6-1 and TRBJ2-5; D possibly corresponds to TRBD2 (5 bases). CDR3 sequence: CASGVGDPETQYF. The CDR3 DNA reads as TGTGCCAGCGGAGTGGGAGACCCAGAGACCCAGTATTTC.